This TCR beta chain was profiled in a study of immune heterogeneity within non-small cell lung tumors. Looked up from germline, CDR1 is MNHNS and CDR2 is SASEGT. CDR3 length: 15 amino acids. The V and J ends lost 8 bases and 2 bases, in that order; junction bases with no gene match: 12. This clonotype is termed medium-sized (0.01 to 0.1%). The antigen is undetermined. Per sample, approximately 580 ng of bulk tumor genomic DNA was the template used. Several biopsies per primary tumor, spaced far apart, were taken during surgery. It was patients with untreated, newly diagnosed non-small cell lung cancer who underwent curative surgery. The donors were patients with newly diagnosed non-small cell lung cancer undergoing curative-intent surgery. Study-wide findings and caveats: Tumor sites in a patient shared identical dominant CDR3 beta clonotypes and also carried site-unique high-frequency clones. Clonality of local T cells correlated moderately but significantly with local tumor mutational burden (R 0.3 to 0.4). Largely distinct from one individual patient to the next were the high-frequency T-cell receptor beta clonotypes.

It was a multiplex PCR that amplified TCR beta CDR3, with 32 V and 13 J primers. Each CDR3 protein is one row after TCRdb ran MiXCR on the multiplex PCR reads. The sample yields about 22,000 distinct CDR3 sequences, 25% to 35% seen once. The rearrangement links TRBV6-1 to TRBJ2-7; 7 bases match TRBD2. The origin of this receptor is a man aged 35 to 55 with non-small cell lung cancer. The specimen sequenced was lung tumor tissue. CDR3 sequence reads: CASGDAGAKTYEQYF. For the CDR3, the DNA is TGTGCCAGCGGAGATGCGGGAGCGAAAACCTACGAGCAGTACTTC.